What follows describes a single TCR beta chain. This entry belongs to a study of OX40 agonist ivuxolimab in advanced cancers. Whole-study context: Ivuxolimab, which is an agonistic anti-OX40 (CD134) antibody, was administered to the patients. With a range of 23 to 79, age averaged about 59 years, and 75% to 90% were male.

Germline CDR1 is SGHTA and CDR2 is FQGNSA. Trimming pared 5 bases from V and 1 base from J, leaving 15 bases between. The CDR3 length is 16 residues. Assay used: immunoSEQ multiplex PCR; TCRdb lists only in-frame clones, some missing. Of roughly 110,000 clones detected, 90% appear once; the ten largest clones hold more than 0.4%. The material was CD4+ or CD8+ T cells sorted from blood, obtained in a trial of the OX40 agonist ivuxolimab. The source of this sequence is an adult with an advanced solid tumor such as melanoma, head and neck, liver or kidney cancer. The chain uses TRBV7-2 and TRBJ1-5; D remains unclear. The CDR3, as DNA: TGTGCCAGCAGCACAGTAGGTGGACGGAGCAATCAGCCCCAGCATTTT. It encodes CASSTVGGRSNQPQHF.